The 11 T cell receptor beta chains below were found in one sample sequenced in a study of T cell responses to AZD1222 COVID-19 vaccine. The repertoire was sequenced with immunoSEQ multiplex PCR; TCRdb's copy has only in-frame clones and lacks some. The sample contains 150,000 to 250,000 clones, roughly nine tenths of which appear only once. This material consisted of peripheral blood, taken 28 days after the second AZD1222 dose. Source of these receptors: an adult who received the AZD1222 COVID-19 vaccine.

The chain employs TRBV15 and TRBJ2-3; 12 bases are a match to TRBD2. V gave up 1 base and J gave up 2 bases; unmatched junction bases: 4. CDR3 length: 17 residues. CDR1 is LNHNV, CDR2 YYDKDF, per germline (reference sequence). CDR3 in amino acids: CATSRGTSGTSTDTQYF. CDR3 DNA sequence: TGTGCCACCAGCAGAGGGACTAGCGGGACTTCCACAGATACGCAGTATTTT.

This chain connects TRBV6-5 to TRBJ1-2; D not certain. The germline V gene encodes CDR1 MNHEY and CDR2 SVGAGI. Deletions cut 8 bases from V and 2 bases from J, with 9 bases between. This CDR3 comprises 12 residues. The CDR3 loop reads CASQDGNYGYTF. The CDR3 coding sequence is TGTGCCAGCCAGGACGGAAACTATGGCTACACCTTC.

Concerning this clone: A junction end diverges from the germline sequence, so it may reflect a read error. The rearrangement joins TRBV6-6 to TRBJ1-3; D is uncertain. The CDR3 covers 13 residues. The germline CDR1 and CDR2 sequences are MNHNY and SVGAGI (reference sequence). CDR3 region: CASIKSSGNTIYF. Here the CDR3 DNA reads TGTGCCAGCATTAAGAGCTCTGGAAACACTATATATTTT.

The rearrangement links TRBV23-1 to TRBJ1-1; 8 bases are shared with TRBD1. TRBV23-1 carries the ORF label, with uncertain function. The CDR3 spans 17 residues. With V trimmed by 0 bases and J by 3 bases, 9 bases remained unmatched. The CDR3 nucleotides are TGCGCCAGCAGTCAATCGCCAGGGGGCGATGGGGACACTGAAGCTTTCTTT. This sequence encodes CASSQSPGGDGDTEAFF.

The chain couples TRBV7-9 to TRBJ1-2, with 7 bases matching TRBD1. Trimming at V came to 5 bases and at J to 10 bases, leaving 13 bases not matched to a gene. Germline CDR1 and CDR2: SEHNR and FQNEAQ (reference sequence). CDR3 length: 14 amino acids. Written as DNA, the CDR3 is TGTGCCAGCAGCCCCGGACAGGTTAAAAACGACTACACCTTC. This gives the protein CASSPGQVKNDYTF.

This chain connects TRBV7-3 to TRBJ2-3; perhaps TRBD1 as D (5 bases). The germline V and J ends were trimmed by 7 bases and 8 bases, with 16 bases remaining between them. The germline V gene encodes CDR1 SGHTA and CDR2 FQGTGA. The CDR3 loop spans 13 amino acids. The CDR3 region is CASNPSGFGTQYF. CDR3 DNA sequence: TGTGCCAGCAACCCCTCAGGGTTCGGTACGCAGTATTTT.

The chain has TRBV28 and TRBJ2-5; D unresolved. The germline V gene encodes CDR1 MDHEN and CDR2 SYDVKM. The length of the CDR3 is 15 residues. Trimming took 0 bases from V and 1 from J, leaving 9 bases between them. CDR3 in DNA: TGTGCCAGCAGTTTATGGAGACAATCCCAAGAGACCCAGTACTTC. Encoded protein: CASSLWRQSQETQYF.

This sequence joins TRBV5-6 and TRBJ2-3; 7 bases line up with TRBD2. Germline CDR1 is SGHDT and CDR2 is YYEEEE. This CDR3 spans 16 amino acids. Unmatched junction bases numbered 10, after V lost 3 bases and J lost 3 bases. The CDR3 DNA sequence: TGTGCCAGCAGCTACTTCTCGGGAGGTAATACAGATACGCAGTATTTT. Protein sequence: CASSYFSGGNTDTQYF.

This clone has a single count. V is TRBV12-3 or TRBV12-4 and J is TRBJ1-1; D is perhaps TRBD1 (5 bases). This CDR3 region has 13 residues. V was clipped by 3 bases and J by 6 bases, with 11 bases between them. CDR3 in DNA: TGTGCCAGCAGTTTCCTCAGGGATTCTGAAGCTTTCTTT. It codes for CASSFLRDSEAFF.

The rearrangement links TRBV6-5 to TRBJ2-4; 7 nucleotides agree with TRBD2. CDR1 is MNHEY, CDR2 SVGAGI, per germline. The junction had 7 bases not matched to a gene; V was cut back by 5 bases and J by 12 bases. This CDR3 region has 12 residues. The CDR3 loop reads CASSHSGGSQYF. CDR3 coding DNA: TGTGCCAGCAGTCATAGTGGCGGGAGTCAGTACTTC.

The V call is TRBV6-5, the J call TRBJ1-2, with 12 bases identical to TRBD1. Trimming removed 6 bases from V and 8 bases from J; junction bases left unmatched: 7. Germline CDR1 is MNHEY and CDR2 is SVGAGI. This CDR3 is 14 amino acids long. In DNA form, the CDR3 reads TGTGCCAGCAGACAGGGGACAGGGGGCAGGGGCTACACCTTC. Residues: CASRQGTGGRGYTF.